A selection of T cell receptor beta chains follows, all from one sample in a study of T cells after yellow fever vaccination. TCRdb itself ran the 5' RACE reads through MiXCR, one entry per CDR3 protein. This sample has some 350,000 distinct CDR3 sequences, with about 9.5% found just once. This material consisted of PBMCs, taken on the day of the first yellow fever vaccination. Receptor source: a man aged 18 to 29 who received the YFV17D yellow fever vaccine. Each CDR3 is given without its conserved first and last residue.

j_call: TRBJ2-5
v_call: TRBV12-3/TRBV12-4
cdr3_aa: ASSFGAVGETQY

j_call: TRBJ1-5
v_call: TRBV19
cdr3_aa: ASTNWETGWLGGYQPQH

j_call: TRBJ1-1
v_call: TRBV6-6
cdr3_aa: ASSPGLGAF

j_call: TRBJ2-7
v_call: TRBV27
cdr3_aa: ASSLASRQGAVGEQY

j_call: TRBJ2-1
v_call: TRBV7-2
cdr3_aa: ASSLDKYNEQF

j_call: TRBJ2-1
v_call: TRBV7-9
cdr3_aa: ASQRGPLDEQF

j_call: TRBJ1-1
v_call: TRBV30
cdr3_aa: AWKGTVLNTEAF

j_call: TRBJ2-7
v_call: TRBV2
cdr3_aa: ASRQGASYEQY

j_call: TRBJ1-5
v_call: TRBV4-1
cdr3_aa: ASRAVQGKKSNQPQH

j_call: TRBJ2-5
v_call: TRBV5-1
cdr3_aa: ASSSGRGEETQY

j_call: TRBJ2-2
v_call: TRBV18
cdr3_aa: ASSISTGFAGELF

j_call: TRBJ2-3
v_call: TRBV3-1
cdr3_aa: ASSQQTAAAQY

j_call: TRBJ2-5
v_call: TRBV7-2
cdr3_aa: ASSVESGGFGETQY

j_call: TRBJ2-3
v_call: TRBV12-3/TRBV12-4
cdr3_aa: ASSSGGPVGADTQY

j_call: TRBJ1-5
v_call: TRBV4-1
cdr3_aa: ASSQRGTGEGQPQH

j_call: TRBJ2-5
v_call: TRBV5-1
cdr3_aa: ASSLVPAGGQETQY

j_call: TRBJ1-1
v_call: TRBV12-3/TRBV12-4
cdr3_aa: ASIYWGKAF

j_call: TRBJ1-4
v_call: TRBV10-3
cdr3_aa: AIRGTATNEKLF

j_call: TRBJ2-1
v_call: TRBV6-5
cdr3_aa: ASARRNEQF

j_call: TRBJ1-5
v_call: TRBV28
cdr3_aa: ASSLGLSNQPQH

j_call: TRBJ1-5
v_call: TRBV19
cdr3_aa: ASSGGNSNQPQH

j_call: TRBJ2-5
v_call: TRBV20-1
cdr3_aa: SAKDRVETQY

j_call: TRBJ2-2
v_call: TRBV7-2
cdr3_aa: ASSLRQIGELF

j_call: TRBJ2-5
v_call: TRBV4-1
cdr3_aa: ASSHSGLAVETQY

j_call: TRBJ1-5
v_call: TRBV18
cdr3_aa: ASSPGTGEPQH

j_call: TRBJ1-2
v_call: TRBV6-2/TRBV6-3
cdr3_aa: ASFTLGQGAKGYT

j_call: TRBJ2-7
v_call: TRBV9
cdr3_aa: ASSASYEQY

j_call: TRBJ2-2
v_call: TRBV20-1
cdr3_aa: SARVLGLYGELF

j_call: TRBJ1-2
v_call: TRBV14
cdr3_aa: ASSRPGQGPLYGYT

j_call: TRBJ2-3
v_call: TRBV7-9
cdr3_aa: ASIRLADNTQY

j_call: TRBJ1-2
v_call: TRBV20-1
cdr3_aa: SARDLGASYGYT

j_call: TRBJ1-1
v_call: TRBV7-2
cdr3_aa: ASSLETDPEAF

j_call: TRBJ2-1
v_call: TRBV11-1
cdr3_aa: ASSLIGRAGSTYNEQF

j_call: TRBJ1-5
v_call: TRBV20-1
cdr3_aa: SARIPGQPQH

j_call: TRBJ1-1
v_call: TRBV20-1
cdr3_aa: SASLNTEAF

j_call: TRBJ2-3
v_call: TRBV5-1
cdr3_aa: ASSFGLAGNTDTQY

j_call: TRBJ1-3
v_call: TRBV6-2/TRBV6-3
cdr3_aa: ASFSIFSGNTIY

j_call: TRBJ1-2
v_call: TRBV4-1
cdr3_aa: ASSQPARDYGYT

j_call: TRBJ2-5
v_call: TRBV18
cdr3_aa: ASSTTYQETQY

j_call: TRBJ2-1
v_call: TRBV29-1
cdr3_aa: SVALRLGNEQF

j_call: TRBJ1-2
v_call: TRBV7-2
cdr3_aa: ASSFGQGAGYGYT

j_call: TRBJ1-1
v_call: TRBV4-1
cdr3_aa: ASSQDWRRLNTEAF

j_call: TRBJ1-6
v_call: TRBV7-2
cdr3_aa: ASSLSFRESSPLH

j_call: TRBJ2-5
v_call: TRBV29-1
cdr3_aa: SGGQIQETQY

j_call: TRBJ2-5
v_call: TRBV18
cdr3_aa: ASSPNSGSGETQY

j_call: TRBJ2-5
v_call: TRBV7-2
cdr3_aa: ASSQAGGSGQETQY

j_call: TRBJ2-4
v_call: TRBV7-9
cdr3_aa: ASSLDPSAGGGNIQY

j_call: TRBJ2-5
v_call: TRBV27
cdr3_aa: ASSLDSTQETQY

j_call: TRBJ2-7
v_call: TRBV4-2
cdr3_aa: ASSQDGTASYEQY

j_call: TRBJ2-3
v_call: TRBV11-2
cdr3_aa: ASSAGTGVPDTQY

j_call: TRBJ2-1
v_call: TRBV11-2
cdr3_aa: ASSSGRVPEQF

j_call: TRBJ2-5
v_call: TRBV7-6
cdr3_aa: ASSWGTGRETQY